This T cell receptor beta chain was retrieved from a study of T cell responses to AZD1222 COVID-19 vaccine. The method was immunoSEQ multiplex PCR; TCRdb's version includes in-frame clones alone and lacks a portion of them. The sample includes 170,000 or so clones, over 80% of them seen just once. Here the sequenced sample was peripheral blood, taken 28 days after the second dose of the MenACWY control vaccine. The receptor comes from an adult who received the MenACWY meningococcal vaccine as a control.

CDR3 protein: CASGEQGGAGDTQYF. CDR3 nucleotides: TGCGCCAGCGGGGAACAGGGGGGTGCCGGAGATACGCAGTATTTT. The V call is TRBV5-1, the J call TRBJ2-3; 8 positions agree with TRBD1. Germline V gene sequence: CDR1 SGHRS, CDR2 YFSETQ. J was trimmed by 5 bases and V by 7 bases; bases with no gene match: 12. CDR3 size: 15 residues.